This T cell receptor beta chain came from a study of cytomegalovirus exposure and HLA in healthy donors. Study-wide results and caveats: Fewer N-insertions than the roughly 600-donor mean were reportedly shown by an Asian-associated ancestry cluster in a later analysis.

PCR involved 60 Vbeta and 13 Jbeta primers. Measured with immunoSEQ multiplex PCR; TCRdb has only the in-frame clones, and not every one. The sample yields approximately 110,000 clones, about 69% seen once. V was clipped by 3 bases and J by 11 bases, with 13 bases between them. Looked up from germline, CDR1 is SGHVS and CDR2 is FQNEAQ. The CDR3 covers 12 residues. Concerning this clone itself: No antigen is known for it.

Sequenced input: PBMCs. J is TRBJ1-2 and V is TRBV7-8; no clear D gene. The sequence came from a man aged 35-49 years in good health and CMV-seronegative. The CDR3 bases are TGTGCCAGCAGCTTGGGGTCTCCGGGGTACACCTTC. Protein: CASSLGSPGYTF.